The next 21 T cell receptor beta chains were all read from a single sample in a study of long-term antiretroviral therapy in people with HIV. The authors ran the immunoSEQ assay, v3.0, at survey level. Sequenced by immunoSEQ multiplex PCR; TCRdb stores in-frame clones only, minus some. The sample lists 20,000 to 25,000 clones; 82% were seen once. The specimen comprised unsorted PBMCs, sampled approximately 2.5 years after starting antiretroviral therapy. Source of these receptors: a middle-aged man with HIV.

The chain uses TRBV29-1 and TRBJ2-2; TRBD2 agrees at 9 bases. This CDR3 comprises 14 residues. V gave up 5 bases and J gave up 5 bases; unmatched junction bases: 6. The germline V gene has CDR1 SQVTM and CDR2 ANQGSEA. The CDR3 spells CSVFSGRLTGELFF. The CDR3 nucleotides are TGCAGCGTTTTCAGCGGGAGGTTGACCGGGGAGCTGTTTTTT.

The J gene is TRBJ2-1, the V gene TRBV4-3; the D gene is possibly TRBD2 (5 bases). From germline, CDR1 is LGHNA and CDR2 YSLEER. The CDR3 has 16 amino acids. The V end was cut by 0 bases, the J end by 8 bases, with 17 bases between. The CDR3 DNA reads TGCGCCAGCAGCCAAGATTCGGCTGCGGGTCGGGATGAGCAGTTCTTC. As protein: CASSQDSAAGRDEQFF.

The chain joins TRBV5-1 to TRBJ1-4; no clear D. The germline V gene encodes CDR1 SGHRS and CDR2 YFSETQ. The CDR3 has 13 amino acids. Trimming left V 0 bases short and J 4 bases short, with 4 bases between. The CDR3 spells CASSLAVNEKLFF. CDR3 coding DNA: TGCGCCAGCAGCTTGGCCGTTAATGAAAAACTGTTTTTT. Combining the CDR3 with reference TRBV5-1 and TRBJ1-4 gives the whole variable domain KAGVTQTPRYLIKTRGQQVTLSCSPISGHRSVSWYQQTPGQGLQFLFEYFSETQRNKGNFPGRFSGRQFSNSRSEMNVSTLELGDSALYLCASSLAVNEKLFFGSGTQLSVL.

The chain combines TRBV9 with TRBJ2-1, with TRBD2 matching over 10 bases. With 3 bases clipped from V and 6 bases from J, the junction kept 3 bases outside the gene matches. The CDR3 spans 14 residues. Germline V gene lookup returns CDR1 SGDLS and CDR2 YYNGEE. CDR3 sequence: CASSGASGSNEQFF. CDR3 DNA sequence: TGTGCCAGCAGCGGCGCTAGCGGGAGCAATGAGCAGTTCTTC.

This chain links TRBV7-6 with TRBJ2-7; 8 bases are shared with TRBD2. CDR1 and CDR2 from the germline V gene are SGHVS and FNYEAQ. The CDR3 has 18 amino acids. V was pared by 3 bases and J by 0 bases, with 13 bases of the junction left unmatched. The CDR3 nucleotides read TGTGCCAGCAGCTTTAACCCCTCGCGCGGGACTAGCTCCTACGAGCAGTACTTC. Its translation is CASSFNPSRGTSSYEQYF. The variable domain in full, completed from reference TRBV7-6 and TRBJ2-7, reads GAGVSQSPRYKVTKRGQDVALRCDPISGHVSLYWYRQALGQGPEFLTYFNYEAQQDKSGLPNDRFSAERPEGSISTLTIQRTEQRDSAMYRCASSFNPSRGTSSYEQYFGPGTRLTVT.

The chain's CDR3 is CASSPQKPGYTF. The CDR3 bases are TGCGCCAGCAGCCCCCAAAAACCAGGCTACACCTTC. The chain uses TRBV23-1 and TRBJ1-2; D ambiguous. TRBV23-1 is noted as an ORF with a role that remains uncertain. Trimming shortened V by 6 bases and J by 8 bases, and 13 bases separated the two germline ends. The CDR3 has 12 amino acids.

The rearrangement links TRBV6-5 to TRBJ1-2, with D hard to call. CDR3 size: 14 residues. Trimming took off 5 bases at V and 8 bases at J, with 18 bases between the two ends. Germline CDR1 is MNHEY and CDR2 is SVGAGI. The CDR3 DNA reads as TGTGCCAGCAGTCAAAGGACGGTTTCTGAGGGCTACACCTTC. Its translation: CASSQRTVSEGYTF.

The genes are TRBV5-6 and TRBJ1-5; the D gene is possibly TRBD1 (5 bases). Germline assignment: CDR1 SGHDT and CDR2 YYEEEE. This CDR3 is 13 amino acids long. V was shortened by 2 bases and J by 8 bases, with 11 bases between the two germline ends. CDR3 sequence: CASSLGVGEPQHF. The CDR3 DNA reads as TGTGCCAGCAGCTTAGGGGTGGGAGAGCCCCAGCATTTT.

The chain uses TRBV27 and TRBJ1-2, with D perhaps matching TRBD1 (5 bases). The germline gives CDR1 MNHEY, CDR2 SMNVEV (reference sequence). The ends were cut back, 0 bases at V and 4 bases at J, with 12 bases in the middle. The CDR3 extends over 15 amino acids. CDR3 DNA sequence: TGTGCCAGCAGTTTATCGTCAGGGCAGGCCTATGGCTACACCTTC. Amino acids: CASSLSSGQAYGYTF.

This rearrangement joins TRBV28 to TRBJ1-2, with no clear D. The CDR3 consists of 12 residues. Trimming removed 5 bases at V and 7 bases at J, with 11 bases between. Looked up from germline, CDR1 is MDHEN and CDR2 is SYDVKM. The chain's CDR3 is CASSTGSSGYTF. In DNA form, the CDR3 reads TGTGCCAGCAGTACGGGGAGCTCTGGCTACACCTTC.

The chain carries TRBV6-6 and TRBJ2-1, with D possibly matching TRBD1 (5 bases). CDR3 size: 14 residues. The germline V gene encodes CDR1 MNHNY and CDR2 SVGAGI (reference sequence). The V end was cut by 3 bases, the J end by 9 bases, with 15 bases between. This CDR3 reads CASSYISQGGEQFF. The CDR3 coding sequence is TGTGCCAGCAGTTATATATCGCAGGGTGGTGAGCAGTTCTTC.

This clone has just a few counts. The chain employs TRBV18 and TRBJ1-2, with D tentatively TRBD1 (6 bases). This CDR3 comprises 15 residues. Germline CDR1 is KGHSH and CDR2 is LQKENI. V lost 0 bases and J 4 bases, leaving 12 bases between the germline ends. The CDR3: CASSPPTGGGYGYTF. CDR3 in DNA: TGTGCCAGCTCACCACCGACCGGGGGCGGCTATGGCTACACCTTC.

The gene calls are TRBV18 and TRBJ2-1; D gene ambiguous. The germline V gene has CDR1 KGHSH and CDR2 LQKENI. The CDR3 loop spans 15 amino acids. The ends were cut back, 0 bases at V and 5 bases at J, with 11 bases in the middle. The CDR3 DNA sequence: TGTGCCAGCTCACCACCGGACGTCCTGAACAATGAGCAGTTCTTC. Translation gives CASSPPDVLNNEQFF.

This clone has more than one count but fewer than ten. V and J are TRBV28 and TRBJ1-4, with TRBD1 matching over 7 bases. Trimming cost V 4 bases and J 10 bases; bases outside gene matches: 12. The germline V gene has CDR1 MDHEN and CDR2 SYDVKM. CDR3 length: 15 residues. The chain's CDR3 is CASSSGDRSVGKLFF. As DNA, the CDR3 is TGTGCCAGCAGTTCCGGGGACAGATCCGTCGGAAAACTGTTTTTT.

This chain joins TRBV5-1 and TRBJ1-2; TRBD1 matches 11 bases. CDR1 is SGHRS, CDR2 YFSETQ, per germline. This CDR3 has 15 residues. V trimming: 0 bases; J trimming: 4 bases; junction bases outside the gene matches: 2. The CDR3 sequence: CASSLGTGGSYGYTF. CDR3 nucleotide sequence: TGCGCCAGCAGCTTGGGGACAGGGGGCAGCTATGGCTACACCTTC.

V usage is TRBV19 and J usage is TRBJ2-7; D may be TRBD2 (6 bases). The ends were cut back, 3 bases at V and 2 bases at J, with 14 bases in the middle. CDR1 and CDR2 from the germline V gene are LNHDA and SQIVND (reference sequence). This CDR3 spans 15 amino acids. The CDR3 nucleotides read TGTGCCAGTAGTATTGGTGGGGGGTCAGCCTACGAGCAGTACTTC. Translation gives CASSIGGGSAYEQYF.

The chain couples TRBV7-9 to TRBJ1-2; no clear D gene. Trimming took off 1 base at V and 1 base at J, with 7 bases between the two ends. CDR1 is SEHNR, CDR2 FQNEAQ, per germline (reference sequence). This CDR3 contains 14 residues. CDR3 residues: CASSLEQLNYGYTF. The CDR3 nucleotides are TGTGCCAGCAGCTTAGAACAGCTTAACTATGGCTACACCTTC.

This sequence joins TRBV10-2 and TRBJ2-2; no clear D gene. V dropped 3 bases and J dropped 0 bases, with 11 bases sitting between them. The germline V gene has CDR1 WSHSY and CDR2 SAAADI. The CDR3 length is 16 residues. The CDR3 sequence is CASSDRLETNTGELFF. CDR3 in DNA: TGCGCCAGCAGTGATAGACTGGAAACGAACACCGGGGAGCTGTTTTTT.

CDR3 nucleotide sequence: TGTGCCAGCAGGCCTACCGTGACTGGAAACACCATATATTTT. This translates into CASRPTVTGNTIYF. The chain couples TRBV7-8 to TRBJ1-3, with D uncertain. Germline values: CDR1 SGHVS, CDR2 FQNEAQ. The CDR3 loop spans 14 amino acids. V was clipped by 6 bases and J by 2 bases, with 11 bases between them.

V usage is TRBV6-5 and J usage is TRBJ1-5; weak D call: TRBD1 (5 bases). V dropped 3 bases and J dropped 5 bases, with 14 bases sitting between them. The germline V gene encodes CDR1 MNHEY and CDR2 SVGAGI. The CDR3 is 15 residues long. CDR3 protein: CASSYSGQDDQPQHF. The CDR3 coding sequence is TGTGCCAGCAGTTATTCAGGGCAAGATGATCAGCCCCAGCATTTT.

CDR3 nucleotides: TGTGCCAGCAGCTCCCGGGATGGCTACACCTTC. It specifies CASSSRDGYTF. The rearrangement joins TRBV11-2 to TRBJ1-2; D gene ambiguous. CDR3 size: 11 residues. V was trimmed by 4 bases and J by 6 bases, leaving 6 bases between them. Germline assignment: CDR1 SGHAT and CDR2 FQNNGV.